This T cell receptor beta chain was captured by sequencing in a study of Ad26.COV2.S vaccination and SARS-CoV-2 variants. Overall study: Donor participated within the Ad26.COV2.S arm of the COV1001 trial. The vaccine Ad26.COV2.S was put into the muscle once, or twice with 56 days between. Findings and caveats of the study: Analytic work on TCR breadth and depth might have understated the full extent of total T cell responses.

Measured with immunoSEQ multiplex PCR; TCRdb has only the in-frame clones, and not every one. The repertoire has roughly 450,000 clones, approximately 90% of them found once; the top ten carry 9% to 15%. CDR3 size: 15 residues. With V trimmed by 5 bases and J by 4 bases, 9 bases remained unmatched. The germline CDR1 and CDR2 sequences are SGHVS and FNYEAQ. Concerning this clone: The antigen is not known.

The treatment is: about 20 received Ad26.COV2.S at low or high dose, single or two shots; 5 received placebo; per-sample allocation not given. Day 63 after the first injection of vaccine or placebo was the sampling time. Vaccination used an Ad26 vector expressing Wuhan-strain SARS-CoV-2 spike. The chain has TRBV7-6 and TRBJ2-7, with 9 bases lining up with TRBD2. The sequence was collected from a person aged 18 to 59 who received the Ad26.COV2.S COVID-19 vaccine or a placebo. Sequencing was performed on peripheral blood, taken in a trial of Ad26.COV2.S vaccine versus placebo. The CDR3 DNA sequence: TGTGCCAGCAGCCCATGGCGGGAGGGCCGATACGAGCAGTACTTC. Translated: CASSPWREGRYEQYF.